The clone carrying this T cell receptor (beta chain) has just a few counts. This sample was taken from a study of CD8+ T cells in alopecia areata. V gave up 0 bases and J gave up 5 bases; unmatched junction bases: 2. CDR3 length: 15 residues. Germline V gives CDR1 SGHRS, CDR2 YFSETQ. Reverse transcription of extracted RNA yielded cDNA, which provided the sequencing template. The data were produced by immunoSEQ multiplex PCR, yet TCRdb's version contains in-frame clones alone and is incomplete. The data hold some 120,000 clones, with 50% to 60% observed a single time. The chain is built from TRBV5-1 and TRBJ2-1; TRBD2 matches 10 bases. Sequenced here: CD4+ T cells sorted from blood, sampled at week 0. The receptor comes from a human donor with alopecia areata. The CDR3 nucleotides are TGCGCCAGCAGCTTGGAACTAGCGGGGAACAATGAGCAGTTCTTC. Protein sequence: CASSLELAGNNEQFF.